This TCR beta chain was recorded in a study of human T cells and chemical hapten exposure. TCRdb itself ran the RACE reads through MiXCR, one entry per CDR3 protein. The repertoire has nearly 350,000 distinct CDR3 sequences, approximately 6.3% of them found once; the top ten carry approximately 8.9%. From germline, CDR1 is MDHEN and CDR2 SYDVKM. Trimming took 6 bases from V and 5 from J, leaving 8 bases between them. The CDR3 runs 11 residues. This clonotype showed up many times. This sample's time point: patch test 1, 2 weeks after DPC sensitization. The sample's treatment: therapeutic diphenylcyclopropenone sensitization with weekly scalp DPC.

This receptor was obtained from a woman in her late teens or twenties with alopecia areata. Some clones in this sample may be carry-over from other donors' samples. The genes are TRBV28 and TRBJ2-7; no clear D gene. The sample consisted of whole blood, taken in connection with sensitization to the hapten diphenylcyclopropenone (DPC). CDR3 sequence reads: CASSTNDEQYF. CDR3 sequence (DNA): TGTGCCAGCAGCACCAACGACGAGCAGTACTTC.